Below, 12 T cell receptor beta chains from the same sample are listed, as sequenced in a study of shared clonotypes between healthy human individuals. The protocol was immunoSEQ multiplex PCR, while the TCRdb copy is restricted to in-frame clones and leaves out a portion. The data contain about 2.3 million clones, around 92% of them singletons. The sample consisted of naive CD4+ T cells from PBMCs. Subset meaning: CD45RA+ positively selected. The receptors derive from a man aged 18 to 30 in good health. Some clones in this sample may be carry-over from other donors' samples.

The chain's CDR3 is CASSPKRASQETQYF. DNA for the CDR3: TGTGCCAGCTCCCCTAAACGGGCTAGCCAAGAGACCCAGTACTTC. The genes are TRBV18 and TRBJ2-5; no firm D call. The CDR3 extends over 15 amino acids. V was pared by 6 bases and J by 1 base, with 15 bases between. Looked up from germline, CDR1 is KGHSH and CDR2 is LQKENI.

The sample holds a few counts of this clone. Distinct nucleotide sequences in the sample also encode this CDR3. The CDR3 DNA is TGTGCCAGCAGCCCCTACAATGAGCAGTTCTTC. Protein: CASSPYNEQFF. The rearrangement joins TRBV7-9 to TRBJ2-1; D gene uncertain. The germline gives CDR1 SEHNR, CDR2 FQNEAQ (reference sequence). Trimming took off 5 bases at V and 2 bases at J, with 1 base between the two ends. The CDR3 contains 11 residues.

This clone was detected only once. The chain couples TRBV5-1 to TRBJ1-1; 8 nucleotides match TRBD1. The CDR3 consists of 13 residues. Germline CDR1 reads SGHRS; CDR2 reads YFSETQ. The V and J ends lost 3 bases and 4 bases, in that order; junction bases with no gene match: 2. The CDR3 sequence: CASSSGQATEAFF. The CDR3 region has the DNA TGCGCCAGCAGCTCGGGACAGGCCACTGAAGCTTTCTTT.

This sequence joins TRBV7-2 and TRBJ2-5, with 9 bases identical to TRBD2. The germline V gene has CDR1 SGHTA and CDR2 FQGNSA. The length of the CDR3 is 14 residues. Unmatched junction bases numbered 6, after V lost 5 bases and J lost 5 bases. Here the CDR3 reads CASSRGLAIETQYF. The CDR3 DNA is TGTGCCAGCAGCCGGGGACTAGCTATTGAGACCCAGTACTTC.

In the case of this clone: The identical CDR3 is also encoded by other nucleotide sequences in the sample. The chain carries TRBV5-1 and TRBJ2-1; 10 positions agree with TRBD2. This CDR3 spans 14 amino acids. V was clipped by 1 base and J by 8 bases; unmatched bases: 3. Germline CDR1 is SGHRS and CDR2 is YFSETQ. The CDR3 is CASSLRLAGDEQFF. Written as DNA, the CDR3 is TGCGCCAGCAGCTTGCGACTAGCGGGCGATGAGCAGTTCTTC.

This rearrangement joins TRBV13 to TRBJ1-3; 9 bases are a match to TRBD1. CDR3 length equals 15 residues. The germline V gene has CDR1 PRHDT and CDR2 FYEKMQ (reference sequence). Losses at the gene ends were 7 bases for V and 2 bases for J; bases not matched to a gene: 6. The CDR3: CASTRTGVAGNTIYF. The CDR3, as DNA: TGTGCCAGCACACGGACAGGGGTGGCTGGAAACACCATATATTTT.

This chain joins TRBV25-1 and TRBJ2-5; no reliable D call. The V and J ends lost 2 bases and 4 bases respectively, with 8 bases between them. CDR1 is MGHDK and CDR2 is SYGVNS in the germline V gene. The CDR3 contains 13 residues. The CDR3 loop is CASSEVPGETQYF. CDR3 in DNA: TGTGCCAGCAGTGAAGTACCGGGAGAGACCCAGTACTTC.

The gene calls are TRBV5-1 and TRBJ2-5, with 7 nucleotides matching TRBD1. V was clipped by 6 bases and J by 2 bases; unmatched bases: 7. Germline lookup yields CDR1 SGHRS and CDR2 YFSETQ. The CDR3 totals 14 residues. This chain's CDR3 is CASNPGQQQETQYF. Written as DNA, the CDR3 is TGCGCCAGCAACCCGGGACAGCAACAAGAGACCCAGTACTTC.

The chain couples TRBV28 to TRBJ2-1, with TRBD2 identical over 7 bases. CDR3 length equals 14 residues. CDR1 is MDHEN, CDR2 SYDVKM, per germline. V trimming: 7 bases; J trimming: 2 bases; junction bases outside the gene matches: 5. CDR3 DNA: TGTGCCAGCATTGAGGGAGGGCCCTACAATGAGCAGTTCTTC. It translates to CASIEGGPYNEQFF.

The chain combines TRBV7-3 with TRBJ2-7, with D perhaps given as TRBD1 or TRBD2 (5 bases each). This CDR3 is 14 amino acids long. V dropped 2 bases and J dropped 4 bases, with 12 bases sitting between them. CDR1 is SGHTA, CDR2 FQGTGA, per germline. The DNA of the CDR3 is TGTGCCAGCAGCTTAGGCCAGGGAGAGTACGAGCAGTACTTC. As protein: CASSLGQGEYEQYF.

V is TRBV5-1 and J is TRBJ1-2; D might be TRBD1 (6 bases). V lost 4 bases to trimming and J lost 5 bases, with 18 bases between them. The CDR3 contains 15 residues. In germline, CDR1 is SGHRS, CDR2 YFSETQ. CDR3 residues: CASSRGAGTMYGYTF. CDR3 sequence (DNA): TGCGCCAGCAGCCGGGGAGCCGGGACAATGTATGGCTACACCTTC.

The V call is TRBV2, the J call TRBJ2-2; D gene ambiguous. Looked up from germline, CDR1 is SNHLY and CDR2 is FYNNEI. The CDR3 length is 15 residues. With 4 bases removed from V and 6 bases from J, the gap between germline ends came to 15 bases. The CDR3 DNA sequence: TGTGCCAGCAGTGGGTTACGGGTTTTGGCCGGGGAGCTGTTTTTT. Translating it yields CASSGLRVLAGELFF.